The 2 T cell receptor beta chains in this list originate from one sample, sequenced in a study of T cell repertoires in cytomegalovirus infection. TCRdb fed the reads into MiXCR, producing one record per CDR3 protein. The sample lists about 740,000 distinct CDR3 sequences; under 40% were seen once. Sequences were obtained from PBMCs. The receptors come from a human donor in good health (CMV status not recorded). Some clones in this sample may be carry-over from other donors' samples.

The V gene is TRBV6-6, the J gene TRBJ2-1, with D uncertain. Trimming took 6 bases from V and 0 from J, leaving 12 bases between them. The CDR3 has 15 residues. Germline V CDR1 and CDR2: MNHNY, SVGAGI (reference sequence). Written as DNA, the CDR3 is TGTGCCAGCAGAGGAAGTTTAGCCTCCTACAATGAGCAGTTCTTC. Its translation: CASRGSLASYNEQFF.

Here the CDR3 DNA reads TGTGCCAGTCGTAACCAGGGGGAGAACACTGAAGCTTTCTTT. Its translation is CASRNQGENTEAFF. The V call is TRBV19, the J call TRBJ1-1; TRBD1 agrees at 7 bases. The CDR3 is made up of 14 amino acids. The junction had 7 bases not matched to a gene; V was cut back by 8 bases and J by 1 base. Germline CDR1 LNHDA, CDR2 SQIVND (reference sequence).